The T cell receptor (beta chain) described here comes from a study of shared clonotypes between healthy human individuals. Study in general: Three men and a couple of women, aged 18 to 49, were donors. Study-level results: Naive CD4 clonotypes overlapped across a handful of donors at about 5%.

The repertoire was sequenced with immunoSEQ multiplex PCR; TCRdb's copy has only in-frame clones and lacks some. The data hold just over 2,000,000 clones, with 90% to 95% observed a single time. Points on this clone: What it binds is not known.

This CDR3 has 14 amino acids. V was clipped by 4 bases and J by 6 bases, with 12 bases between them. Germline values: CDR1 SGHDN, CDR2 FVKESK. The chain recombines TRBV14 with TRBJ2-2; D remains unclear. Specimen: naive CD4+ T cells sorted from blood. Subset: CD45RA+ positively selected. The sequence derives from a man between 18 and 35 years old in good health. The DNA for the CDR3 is TGTGCCAGCAGCCGCCGGCCCCCTCCCGGGGAGCTGTTTTTT. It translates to CASSRRPPPGELFF.